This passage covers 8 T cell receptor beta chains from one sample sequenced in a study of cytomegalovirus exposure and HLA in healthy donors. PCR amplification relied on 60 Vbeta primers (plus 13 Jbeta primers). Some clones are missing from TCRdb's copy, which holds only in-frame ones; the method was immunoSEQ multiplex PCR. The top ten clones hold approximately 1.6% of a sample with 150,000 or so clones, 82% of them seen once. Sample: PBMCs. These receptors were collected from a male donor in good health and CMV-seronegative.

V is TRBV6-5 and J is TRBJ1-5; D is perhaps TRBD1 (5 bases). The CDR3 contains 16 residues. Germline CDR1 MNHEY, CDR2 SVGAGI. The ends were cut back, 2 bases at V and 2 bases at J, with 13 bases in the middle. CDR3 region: CASSYRQGGRNQPQHF. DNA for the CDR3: TGTGCCAGCAGTTACCGCCAGGGAGGGCGCAATCAGCCCCAGCATTTT.

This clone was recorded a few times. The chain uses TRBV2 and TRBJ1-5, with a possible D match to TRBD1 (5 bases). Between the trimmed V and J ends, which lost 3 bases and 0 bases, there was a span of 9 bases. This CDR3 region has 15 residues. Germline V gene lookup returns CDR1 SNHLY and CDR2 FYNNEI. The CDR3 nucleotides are TGTGCCAGCAGTGAGCAGACAGTTAGCAATCAGCCCCAGCATTTT. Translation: CASSEQTVSNQPQHF.

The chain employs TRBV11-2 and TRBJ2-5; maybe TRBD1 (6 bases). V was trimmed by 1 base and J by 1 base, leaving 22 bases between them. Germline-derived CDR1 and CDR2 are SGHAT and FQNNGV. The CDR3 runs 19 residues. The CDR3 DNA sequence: TGTGCCAGCAGCTTAGTGAAGTTTAAGGACAGAGGGGTCCAAGAGACCCAGTACTTC. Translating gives CASSLVKFKDRGVQETQYF.

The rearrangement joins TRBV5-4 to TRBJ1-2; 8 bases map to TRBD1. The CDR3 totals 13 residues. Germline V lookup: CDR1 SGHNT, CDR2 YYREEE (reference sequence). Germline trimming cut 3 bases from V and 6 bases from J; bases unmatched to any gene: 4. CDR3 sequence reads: CASSSRGPHGYTF. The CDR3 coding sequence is TGTGCCAGCAGCTCCAGGGGGCCTCATGGCTACACCTTC.

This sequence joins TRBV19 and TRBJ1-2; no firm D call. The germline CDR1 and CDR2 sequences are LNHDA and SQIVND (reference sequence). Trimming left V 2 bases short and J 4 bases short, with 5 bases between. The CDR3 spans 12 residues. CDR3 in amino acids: CASSISSYGYTF. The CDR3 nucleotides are TGTGCCAGTAGTATATCCAGCTATGGCTACACCTTC. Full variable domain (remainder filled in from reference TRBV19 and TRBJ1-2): DGGITQSPKYLFRKEGQNVTLSCEQNLNHDAMYWYRQDPGQGLRLIYYSQIVNDFQKGDIAEGYSVSREKKESFPLTVTSAQKNPTAFYLCASSISSYGYTFGSGTRLTVV.

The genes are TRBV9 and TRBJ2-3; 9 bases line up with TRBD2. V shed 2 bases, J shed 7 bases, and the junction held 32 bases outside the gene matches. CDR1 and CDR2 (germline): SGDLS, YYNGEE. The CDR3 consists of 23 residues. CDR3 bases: TGTGCCAGCAGCGTTTCCCAGCGGGGGGCCGGCTCAAGGACAGGCAGTTTGATGAATACGCAGTATTTT. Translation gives CASSVSQRGAGSRTGSLMNTQYF.

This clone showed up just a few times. CDR3 loop: CASSYAGVGTGTQYF. The CDR3 DNA follows: TGTGCCAGCAGCTATGCGGGGGTGGGGACGGGGACCCAGTACTTC. The V call is TRBV7-2, the J call TRBJ2-5, with 7 bases that match TRBD2. CDR3 length equals 15 residues. The V segment lost 4 bases and the J segment 7 bases; nucleotides outside the gene matches: 12. From germline, CDR1 is SGHTA and CDR2 FQGNSA.

The CDR3 DNA is TGTGCCAGCAGCGTAGCACCGGGTTCAGAGACCCAGTACTTC. Translating it yields CASSVAPGSETQYF. The chain employs TRBV9 and TRBJ2-5; D unclear. The CDR3 sequence is 14 residues long. The V end was cut by 0 bases, the J end by 4 bases, with 10 bases between. Germline loops: CDR1 SGDLS, CDR2 YYNGEE.